The rows below give T cell receptor beta chains drawn from one sample of a study of blood T cells in healthy people across ages. TCRdb reprocessed the 5' RACE reads with MiXCR, giving one entry per CDR3 protein. Here the sample spans about 1.5 million distinct CDR3 sequences, under 55% being singletons. The sample taken for sequencing was blood. Every receptor here comes from a woman younger than 35 in good health. The CDR3 runs from the conserved cysteine through the conserved F or W. A D gene is named only where the DNA matches it firmly. The size field is filled for only some rows; it gives once, few, many or a size class.

size	V	D	J	DNA	CDR3
few	TRBV4-3	-	TRBJ1-2	TGCGCCAGCAGCCAAAATACCGGGGTTGTGGGAGGCTACACCTTC	CASSQNTGVVGGYTF
few	TRBV5-1	TRBD2	TRBJ2-1	TGCGCCAGCAGCCTGACTAGCGGTGGGCCAAGCTCCTACAATGAGCAGTTCTTC	CASSLTSGGPSSYNEQFF
-	TRBV19	-	TRBJ1-6	TGTGCCAGTAGTATTGGCGGGAATTCACCCCTCCACTTT	CASSIGGNSPLHF
-	TRBV6-5	TRBD2	TRBJ2-5	TGTGCCAGCAGGGAGCCGAGCGGGGCTCAAGAGACCCAGTACTTC	CASREPSGAQETQYF
-	TRBV12-3/TRBV12-4	-	TRBJ1-2	TGTGCCAGCAGTCTCTCGGGCCCATTAGATGGCTACACCTTC	CASSLSGPLDGYTF
-	TRBV27	-	TRBJ2-1	TGTGCCAGCAGTCCCTCGAAAGCGGGTACCTACAATGAGCAGTTCTTC	CASSPSKAGTYNEQFF
few	TRBV4-3	-	TRBJ1-1	TGCGCCAGCAGCCAAGATCGCGACCGAACTGAAGCTTTCTTT	CASSQDRDRTEAFF
few	TRBV7-2	TRBD1	TRBJ1-2	TGTGCCAGCAGCTTAGCGGGACAGAACAACTATGGCTACACCTTC	CASSLAGQNNYGYTF
-	TRBV10-3	TRBD1	TRBJ1-5	TGTGCCATCAAGGGGACAGGGAACAATCAGCCCCAGCATTTT	CAIKGTGNNQPQHF
-	TRBV7-2	-	TRBJ1-4	TGTGCCGGCAGCCCAAGACAGGTTGTATTAACTAATGAAAAACTGTTTTTT	CAGSPRQVVLTNEKLFF
once	TRBV6-5	TRBD2	TRBJ2-1	TGTGCCAGCAGTTACTTACGGACTAGCGGGAGGGCCGTCAATGAGCAGTTCTTC	CASSYLRTSGRAVNEQFF
-	TRBV3-1	-	TRBJ2-7	TGTGCCAGCAGCCAATGGGGGTCTTCCTCCTACGAGCAGTACTTC	CASSQWGSSSYEQYF
-	TRBV20-1	TRBD1	TRBJ1-1	TGCAGTGCTAGAGGGGGACAGCTAATGAACACTGAAGCTTTCTTT	CSARGGQLMNTEAFF
-	TRBV6-5	TRBD1	TRBJ2-5	TGTGCCAGCAGAACCCCGGGGACAGAAGTAGGGACCCAGTACTTC	CASRTPGTEVGTQYF
-	TRBV4-3	-	TRBJ2-5	TGCGCCAGCAGCCAATCGGGGGTCAATGAGCAGTACTTC	CASSQSGVNEQYF
-	TRBV6-1	-	TRBJ1-2	TGTGCCAGCAGTGAATACTCTCGGGATGGCTACACCTTC	CASSEYSRDGYTF
-	TRBV5-1	-	TRBJ1-1	TGCGCCAGCAGCCTGGGTTTGGGGGACCTGAACACTGAAGCTTTCTTT	CASSLGLGDLNTEAFF
many	TRBV20-1	-	TRBJ2-3	TGCAGTGCTGGAAACACAGATACGCAGTATTTT	CSAGNTDTQYF
-	TRBV12-3/TRBV12-4	TRBD1	TRBJ1-2	TGTGCCAGCAGTTTAGCTGAGGCAGGGGGCGATGGCTACACCTTC	CASSLAEAGGDGYTF
few	TRBV7-9	-	TRBJ2-1	TGTGCCAGCAGCTTAATGAGCCTACACAATGAGCAGTTCTTC	CASSLMSLHNEQFF
once	TRBV7-6	TRBD2	TRBJ2-3	TGTGCCAGCAGCTTAGTATCTAGCGGGGGCCCTAGGGCAGATACGCAGTATTTT	CASSLVSSGGPRADTQYF
-	TRBV7-2	-	TRBJ2-3	TGTGCCAGCAGTTATAAGGGGGGGTTGTACACAGATACGCAGTATTTT	CASSYKGGLYTDTQYF
-	TRBV19	-	TRBJ1-5	TGTGCCAGTAGTATAGGACAGGCGGGTTTTGATAATCAGCCCCAGCATTTT	CASSIGQAGFDNQPQHF
-	TRBV19	-	TRBJ2-1	TGTGCCACCTCGATGGGGCTAGCGTCCTACAATGAGCAGTTCTTC	CATSMGLASYNEQFF
few	TRBV28	-	TRBJ2-1	TGTGCCAGCAGTTTAGTAGAAGCCGGTGAGCAGTTCTTC	CASSLVEAGEQFF
-	TRBV20-1	TRBD2	TRBJ2-1	TGCAGTGCTAGAGATTACCTAGCGGGAGTTTATGAGCAGTTCTTC	CSARDYLAGVYEQFF
-	TRBV12-3/TRBV12-4	-	TRBJ2-5	TGTGCCAGCAGTTTTCTAAAGACCCAGTACTTC	CASSFLKTQYF
many	TRBV7-2	-	TRBJ1-2	TGTGCCAGCAGCTTAGAGAGTGGCTACACCTTC	CASSLESGYTF
few	TRBV11-2	-	TRBJ1-1	TGTGCCAGCAGCTTAGTTCTGGGACGGATGAACACTGAAGCTTTCTTT	CASSLVLGRMNTEAFF
-	TRBV27	-	TRBJ1-5	TGTGCCAGCAGTTGGACGGCACTTAGCGATCAGCCCCAGCATTTT	CASSWTALSDQPQHF
many	TRBV12-3/TRBV12-4	-	TRBJ2-1	TGTGCCAGCAGTGGGGACTCCGGCTCTCCTAAGCAGTTCTTC	CASSGDSGSPKQFF
-	TRBV29-1	TRBD2	TRBJ2-7	TGCAGCGTTGGAGGCGGGAGATCTTACAATGAGCAGTACTTC	CSVGGGRSYNEQYF
-	TRBV4-1	-	TRBJ2-7	TGCGCCAGCAGCCAAGATACACCCACCTACGAGCAGTACTTC	CASSQDTPTYEQYF
few	TRBV5-1	-	TRBJ2-7	TGCGCCAGCAGCACGGGACCCGCCGCCTACGAGCAGTACTTC	CASSTGPAAYEQYF
-	TRBV12-3/TRBV12-4	-	TRBJ2-7	TGTGCCAGCAGTTTTGGGGCAGCCCTCTCCTACGAGCAGTACTTC	CASSFGAALSYEQYF
-	TRBV2	-	TRBJ2-1	TGTGCCAGCAGTGCCTTCCATGAGCAGTTCTTC	CASSAFHEQFF
few	TRBV11-1	-	TRBJ2-3	TGTGCCAGCAGCTTAGTTAGAGGAGGCGATACGCAGTATTTT	CASSLVRGGDTQYF
many	TRBV21-1	-	TRBJ2-5	TGTGCCAGCAGCACAGGCCTGAGGGATCAAGAGACCCAGTACTTC	CASSTGLRDQETQYF
once	TRBV10-3	-	TRBJ2-7	TGTGCCATCAGTGAGTTGGGGCGAAGACCCTCCTACGAGCAGTACTTC	CAISELGRRPSYEQYF
-	TRBV5-4	TRBD1	TRBJ2-1	TGTGCCAGCAGTCCTGACAGGGGGCGCTTGAGGGACAATGAGCAGTTCTTC	CASSPDRGRLRDNEQFF
few	TRBV25-1	TRBD1	TRBJ1-4	TGTGCCAGCAGTGAATATGGACAGGGTGGTGAAAAACTGTTTTTT	CASSEYGQGGEKLFF
few	TRBV6-6	TRBD1	TRBJ2-1	TGTGCCAGCAGTGGGACAGCTACCTACAATGAGCAGTTCTTC	CASSGTATYNEQFF
-	TRBV5-6	-	TRBJ1-6	TGTGCCAGCAGCTTGGGGATCTCCTATAATTCACCCCTCCACTTT	CASSLGISYNSPLHF
once	TRBV11-2	-	TRBJ2-7	TGTGCCAGCAGCTCCCCATACAGGCCTAGGGCCTACGAGCAGTACTTC	CASSSPYRPRAYEQYF
-	TRBV5-1	-	TRBJ2-3	TGCGCCAGCAGCTCGGGAGCTAGCACAGATGCGCAGTATTTT	CASSSGASTDAQYF
-	TRBV5-1	TRBD1	TRBJ1-2	TGCGCCAGCAGCCGCGGACAGGGCGCCCCTAACTATGGCTACACCTTC	CASSRGQGAPNYGYTF
few	TRBV6-5	TRBD2	TRBJ2-7	TGTGCCAGCAGTTCGCCGGGACTAGCGGGAGACGAGCAGTACTTC	CASSSPGLAGDEQYF
-	TRBV5-5	TRBD1	TRBJ2-5	TGTGCCAGCAGCTTGGTTCAGGGACAGGGTAAAGAGACCCAGTACTTC	CASSLVQGQGKETQYF
once	TRBV6-1	-	TRBJ2-4	TGTGCCAGCAGTGAACAGGGACCCCGTCCCATTCAGTACTTC	CASSEQGPRPIQYF
many	TRBV12-3/TRBV12-4	-	TRBJ1-2	TGTGCCAGCAGAAAGGGGGGCGTCTATGGCTACACCTTC	CASRKGGVYGYTF
-	TRBV12-3/TRBV12-4	TRBD1	TRBJ1-5	TGTGCCAGCAGCTCGAGGGGGCAGATGGGCAATCAGCCCCAGCATTTT	CASSSRGQMGNQPQHF
-	TRBV29-1	-	TRBJ2-1	TGCAGCGTGGAGGAAAGACTCGGCATTCAGTTCTTC	CSVEERLGIQFF
few	TRBV29-1	TRBD2	TRBJ2-1	TGCAGCGTTGAAGGCCGACTAGCGATAAATGAGCAGTTCTTC	CSVEGRLAINEQFF
-	TRBV6-2/TRBV6-3	-	TRBJ2-1	TGTGCCAGCAGTTACTCGGGCAGGGGCTCCTACGAGCAGTTCTTC	CASSYSGRGSYEQFF